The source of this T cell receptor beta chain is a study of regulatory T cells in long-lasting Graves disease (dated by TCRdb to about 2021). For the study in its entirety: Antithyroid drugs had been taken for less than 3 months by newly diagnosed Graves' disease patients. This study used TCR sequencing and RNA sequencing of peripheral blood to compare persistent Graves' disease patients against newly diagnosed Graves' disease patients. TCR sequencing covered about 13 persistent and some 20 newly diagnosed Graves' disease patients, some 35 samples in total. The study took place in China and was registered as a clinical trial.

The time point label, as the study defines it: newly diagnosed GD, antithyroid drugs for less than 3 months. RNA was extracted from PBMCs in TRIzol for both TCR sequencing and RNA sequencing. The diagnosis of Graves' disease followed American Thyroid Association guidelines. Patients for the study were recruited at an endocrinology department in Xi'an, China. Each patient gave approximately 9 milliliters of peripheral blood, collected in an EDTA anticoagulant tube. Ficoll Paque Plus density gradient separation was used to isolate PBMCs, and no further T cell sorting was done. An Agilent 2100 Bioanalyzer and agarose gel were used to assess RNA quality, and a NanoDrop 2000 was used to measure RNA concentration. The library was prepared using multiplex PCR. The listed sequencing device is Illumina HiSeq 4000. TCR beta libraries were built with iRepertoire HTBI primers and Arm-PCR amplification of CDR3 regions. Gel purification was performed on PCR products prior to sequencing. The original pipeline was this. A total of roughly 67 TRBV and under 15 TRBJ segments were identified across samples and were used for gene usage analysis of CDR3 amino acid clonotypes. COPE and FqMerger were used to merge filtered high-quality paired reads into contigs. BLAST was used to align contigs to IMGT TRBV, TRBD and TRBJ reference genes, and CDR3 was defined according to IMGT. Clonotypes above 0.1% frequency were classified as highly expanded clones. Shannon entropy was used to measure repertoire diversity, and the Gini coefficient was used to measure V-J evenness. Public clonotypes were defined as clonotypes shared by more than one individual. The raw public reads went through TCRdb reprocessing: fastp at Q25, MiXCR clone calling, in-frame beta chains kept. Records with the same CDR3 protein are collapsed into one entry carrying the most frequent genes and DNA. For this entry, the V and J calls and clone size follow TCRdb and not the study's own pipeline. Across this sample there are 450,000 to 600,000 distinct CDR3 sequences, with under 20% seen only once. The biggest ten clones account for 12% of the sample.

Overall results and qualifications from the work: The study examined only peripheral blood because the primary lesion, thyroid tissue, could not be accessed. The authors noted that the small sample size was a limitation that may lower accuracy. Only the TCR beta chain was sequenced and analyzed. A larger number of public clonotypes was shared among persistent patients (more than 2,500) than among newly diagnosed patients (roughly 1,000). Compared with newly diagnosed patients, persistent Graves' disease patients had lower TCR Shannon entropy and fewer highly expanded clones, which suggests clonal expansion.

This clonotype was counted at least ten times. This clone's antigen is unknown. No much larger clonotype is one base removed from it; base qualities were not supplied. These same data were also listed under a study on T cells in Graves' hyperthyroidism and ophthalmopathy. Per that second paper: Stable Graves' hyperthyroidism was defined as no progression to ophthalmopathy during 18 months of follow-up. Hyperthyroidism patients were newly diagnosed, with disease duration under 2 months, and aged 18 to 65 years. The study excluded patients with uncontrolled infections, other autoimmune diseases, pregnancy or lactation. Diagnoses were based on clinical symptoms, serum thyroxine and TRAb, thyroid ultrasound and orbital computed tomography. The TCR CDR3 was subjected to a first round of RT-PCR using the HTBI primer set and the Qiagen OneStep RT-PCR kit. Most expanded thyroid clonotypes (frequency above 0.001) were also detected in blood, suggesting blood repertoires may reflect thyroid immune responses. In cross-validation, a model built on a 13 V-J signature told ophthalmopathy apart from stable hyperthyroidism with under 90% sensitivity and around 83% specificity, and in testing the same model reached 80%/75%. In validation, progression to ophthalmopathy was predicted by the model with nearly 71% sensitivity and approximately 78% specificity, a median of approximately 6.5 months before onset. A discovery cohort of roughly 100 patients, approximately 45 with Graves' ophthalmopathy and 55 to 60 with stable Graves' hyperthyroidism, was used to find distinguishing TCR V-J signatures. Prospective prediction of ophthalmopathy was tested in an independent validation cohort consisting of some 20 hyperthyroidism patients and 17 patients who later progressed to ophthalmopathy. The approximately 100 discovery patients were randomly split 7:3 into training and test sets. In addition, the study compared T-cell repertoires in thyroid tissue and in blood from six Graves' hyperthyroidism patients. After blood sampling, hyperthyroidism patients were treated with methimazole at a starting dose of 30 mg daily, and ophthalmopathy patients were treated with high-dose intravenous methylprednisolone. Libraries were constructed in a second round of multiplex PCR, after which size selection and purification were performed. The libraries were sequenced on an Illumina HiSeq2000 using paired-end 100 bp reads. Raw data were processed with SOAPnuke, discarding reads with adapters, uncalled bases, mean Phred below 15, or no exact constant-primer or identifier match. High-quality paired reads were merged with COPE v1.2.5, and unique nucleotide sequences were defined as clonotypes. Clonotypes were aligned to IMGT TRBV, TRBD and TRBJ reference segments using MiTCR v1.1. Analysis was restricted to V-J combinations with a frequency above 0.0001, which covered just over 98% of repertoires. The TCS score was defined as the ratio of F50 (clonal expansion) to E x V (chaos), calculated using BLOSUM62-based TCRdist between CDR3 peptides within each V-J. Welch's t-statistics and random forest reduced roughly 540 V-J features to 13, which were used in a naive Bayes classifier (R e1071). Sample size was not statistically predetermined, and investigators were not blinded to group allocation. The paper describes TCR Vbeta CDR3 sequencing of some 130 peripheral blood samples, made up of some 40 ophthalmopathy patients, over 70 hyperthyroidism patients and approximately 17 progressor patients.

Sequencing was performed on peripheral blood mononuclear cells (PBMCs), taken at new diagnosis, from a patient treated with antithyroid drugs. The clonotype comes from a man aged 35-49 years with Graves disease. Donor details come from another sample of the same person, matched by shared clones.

The base sequence is TGTGCCAGCAGCTTAGCCTTGAGCGGGACCAGCGATGAGCAGTTCTTC. It is translated as CASSLALSGTSDEQFF. Rearrangement joined TRBV7-9 to TRBJ2-1, and 7 junctional nucleotides match TRBD2. The germline V gene (reference sequence) yields SEHNR for CDR1 and FQNEAQ for CDR2. V loses 0 bases at its end and J loses 8 bases; junction bases beyond the gene matches: 10. The CDR3 numbers 16 residues from cysteine through phenylalanine. The CDR3 DNA has 48 bases and is translated from base 1.